Below are 6 T cell receptor beta chains sequenced from a single sample in a study of long-term antiretroviral therapy in people with HIV. Sequencing used immunoSEQ v3.0 at survey level. The assay was immunoSEQ multiplex PCR, and TCRdb's table has in-frame clones only and misses some. The sample consists of 25,000 to 30,000 clones, approximately 90% of them appearing once. Sample: unsorted PBMCs, taken 3.1 years after starting antiretroviral therapy. These receptor sequences come from a man aged 18 to 35 with HIV.

The gene calls are TRBV18 and TRBJ1-5, with a weak D call TRBD1 (6 bases). CDR3 length: 15 amino acids. The germline V gene encodes CDR1 KGHSH and CDR2 LQKENI. The V gene lost 6 bases and the J gene lost 8 bases, with 20 bases spanning the gap. CDR3: CASSQTDRSGEPQHF. The CDR3 DNA reads as TGTGCCAGCTCCCAGACTGACCGTTCAGGGGAGCCCCAGCATTTT.

CDR3 sequence reads: CASSVGQYEQYF. CDR3 DNA sequence: TGTGCCAGCAGCGTAGGACAGTACGAGCAGTACTTC. The chain links TRBV11-1 to TRBJ2-7, with D perhaps matching TRBD1 (6 bases). The CDR3 runs to 12 residues. Trimming left V 5 bases short and J 4 bases short, with 9 bases between. Germline V lookup: CDR1 SGHAT, CDR2 FQDESV (reference sequence).

The chain couples TRBV18 to TRBJ1-5; 10 bases line up with TRBD1. Germline V gene lookup returns CDR1 KGHSH and CDR2 LQKENI. The J segment lost 8 bases and the V segment lost 6 bases, leaving 4 bases of the junction unmatched. The CDR3 runs 13 residues. The CDR3 DNA is TGTGCCAGCTCTCCCGGGACAGGGGAGCCCCAGCATTTT. Translating gives CASSPGTGEPQHF.

V and J are TRBV10-3 and TRBJ2-3, with a weak D call TRBD2 (6 bases). This CDR3 region has 15 residues. V was clipped by 3 bases and J by 1 base, with 11 bases between them. Germline CDR1 ENHRY, CDR2 SYGVKD. CDR3 nucleotide sequence: TGTGCCATCAGTGACACTAGCCCAGGCACAGATACGCAGTATTTT. Protein product: CAISDTSPGTDTQYF.

The CDR3 DNA reads as TGTGCCAGCAGCTTAACAGGGACGAACGGGGAGCTGTTTTTT. Its translation is CASSLTGTNGELFF. The chain combines TRBV7-8 with TRBJ2-2, with TRBD1 as a possible D gene (6 bases). The length of the CDR3 is 14 residues. V was pared by 2 bases and J by 7 bases, with 11 bases between. Germline V gene data show CDR1 as SGHVS and CDR2 as FQNEAQ.

This chain connects TRBV7-2 to TRBJ2-2; 8 bases align to TRBD1. Unmatched junction bases numbered 6, after V lost 6 bases and J lost 3 bases. Germline loops: CDR1 SGHTA, CDR2 FQGNSA. This CDR3 spans 15 amino acids. The CDR3 DNA follows: TGTGCCAGCAGGGGGACAGGTCTTTACACCGGGGAGCTGTTTTTT. Translation gives CASRGTGLYTGELFF.